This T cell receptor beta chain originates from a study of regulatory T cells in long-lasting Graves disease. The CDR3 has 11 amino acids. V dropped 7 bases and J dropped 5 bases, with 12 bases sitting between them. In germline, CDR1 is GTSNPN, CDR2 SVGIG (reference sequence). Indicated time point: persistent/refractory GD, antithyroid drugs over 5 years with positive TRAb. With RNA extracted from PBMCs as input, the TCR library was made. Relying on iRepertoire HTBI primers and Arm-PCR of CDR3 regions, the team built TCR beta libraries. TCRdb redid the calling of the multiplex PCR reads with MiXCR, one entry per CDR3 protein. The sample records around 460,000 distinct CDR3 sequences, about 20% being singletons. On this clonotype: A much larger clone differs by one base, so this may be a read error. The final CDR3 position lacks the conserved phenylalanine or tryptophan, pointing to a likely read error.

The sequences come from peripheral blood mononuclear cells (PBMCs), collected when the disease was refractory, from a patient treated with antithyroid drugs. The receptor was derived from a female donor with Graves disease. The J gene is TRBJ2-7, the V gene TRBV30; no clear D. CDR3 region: CAFLPVDEQYI. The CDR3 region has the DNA TGTGCCTTCCTACCGGTCGACGAGCAGTACATC.